The entry below describes one T cell receptor beta chain. Its specific antigen is unknown. Nothing much larger sits one base from this clone, and base qualities are not available. The CDR3 has 13 amino acids, counting the end cysteine and phenylalanine. The kept DNA is CDR3 alone, 39 bases in frame from the first base. V loses 5 bases of germline sequence and J loses 3 bases, and the interval between the two ends is 11 bases. In the germline V gene (reference sequence), CDR1 corresponds to SEHNR and CDR2 to FQNEAQ. Libraries came from the immunoSEQ multiplex PCR assay. Adaptive Biotechnologies carried out TCRB amplification, library preparation, sequencing and preliminary bioinformatics at Survey level resolution. For TCRB sequencing, genomic DNA from sorted cTfh populations was amplified by multiplex PCR. The original pipeline was this. Clonality was calculated in R as 1 minus normalized Shannon entropy, and the Gini index was computed with the R package ineq. The overlap score was defined as the summed counts of shared sequences divided by the total counts of all sequences in both compared samples. Significance of shared clonotypes was assessed by Fisher's exact test, with a theoretical repertoire of 10^7 TCRB sequences assumed. TCRdb re-hosts the immuneACCESS table, in-frame sequences only. Its copies lack some clones; in the studies checked, an unresolved V gene accounts for under half of them, and the cause for the rest is not known. V and J calls and clone size are copied from that table; D and trimming were computed from the DNA. The sample table shows 27,000 or so clones, and 65% to 85% are seen once. The ten largest clones add up to 1.2% of the sample.

The intended sense of this specimen's time point label: 2014-2015 season, pre-vaccination. Adults were given seasonal inactivated influenza vaccine (Fluvarix), and sorted blood CD4 subsets were followed by TCRB sequencing before and after vaccination. To be eligible, subjects had to live in the community and must not have received influenza vaccine in the previous 6 months. Exclusions included influenza vaccine contraindications, substance abuse, HIV/AIDS, active malignancy, immunomodulatory medication and active illness such as respiratory infection. Per time point, between roughly 35 and 110 mL of blood was sampled. Non-naive CD4+CXCR5+PD-1+ cells were defined as circulating Tfh and were sorted into two fractions, ICOS+CD38+ and ICOS-CD38-. PBMC were isolated using Ficoll-Paque PLUS or SepMate separation. Before DNA extraction, cell subsets were sorted from PBMC on a BD FACS Aria. This specimen comes from a study of follicular helper T cells after annual influenza vaccination (dated by TCRdb to about 2017). Notes on the research overall: After each seasonal influenza vaccination, blood was collected on days 0, 7 and 28. To study recall of cTfh clones, some subjects were followed across successive annual vaccinations spanning the 2013-2014, 2014-2015 and 2015-2016 seasons. The 2013-2014 samples were cryopreserved, while the 2015 samples were processed right after collection. Multi-year samples were available from six subjects, with four subjects covering two vaccination seasons and two subjects covering three seasons. One week after vaccination, a second recruited cohort of approximately 11 subjects (Table S1) displayed a similar ICOS+CD38+ cTfh response. General study outcomes and caveats: ICOS+CD38+ cTfh clonality correlated with the frequency of that population, and its change correlated with the change in circulating plasmablast frequency. Successive annual vaccinations recalled a recurring oligoclonal ICOS+CD38+ cTfh response that included tetramer and AIM influenza-specific clonotypes. Because only about 8.5-20% of the analyzed cells gave productive TCRB sequences, there was no way to sample rare clonotypes. Day 7 ICOS+CD38+ clones were most often found later in ICOS-CD38- cTfh, suggesting that subset may serve as a memory reservoir.

The specimen was CXCR5+ CD38- circulating T follicular helper cells from blood, collected on the day of influenza vaccination. The sample's cell subset or site label is to be understood as: circulating Tfh, non-naive CD4+CXCR5+PD-1+ (ICOS+CD38+ or ICOS-CD38-). The source of this sequence is an adult who received the influenza vaccine. The chain was built from TRBV7-9 and TRBJ2-7; perhaps TRBD2 is the D gene, with 5 bases matching. The CDR3 in this case is CASSRGLIYEQYF. Here is the DNA: TGTGCCAGCAGCCGCGGACTGATCTACGAGCAGTACTTC. The full variable domain, with segments outside the CDR3 supplied by the reference TRBV7-9 and TRBJ2-7 proteins, appears as DTGVSQNPRHKITKRGQNVTFRCDPISEHNRLYWYRQTLGQGPEFLTYFQNEAQLEKSRLLSDRFSAERPKGSFSTLEIQRTEQGDSAMYLCASSRGLIYEQYFGPGTRLTVT.